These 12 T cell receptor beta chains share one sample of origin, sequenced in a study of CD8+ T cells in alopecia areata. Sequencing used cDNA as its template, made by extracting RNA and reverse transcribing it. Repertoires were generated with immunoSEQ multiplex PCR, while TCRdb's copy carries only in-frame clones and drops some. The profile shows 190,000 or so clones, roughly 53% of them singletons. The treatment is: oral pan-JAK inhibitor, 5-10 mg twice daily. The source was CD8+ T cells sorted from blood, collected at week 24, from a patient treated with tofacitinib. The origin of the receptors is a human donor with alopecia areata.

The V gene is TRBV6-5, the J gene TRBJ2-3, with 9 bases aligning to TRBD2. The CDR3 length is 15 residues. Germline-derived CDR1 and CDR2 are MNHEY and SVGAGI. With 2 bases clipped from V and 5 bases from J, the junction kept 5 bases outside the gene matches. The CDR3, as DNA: TGTGCCAGCAGTTACGCTAGCGGGGTTGTAGATACGCAGTATTTT. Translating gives CASSYASGVVDTQYF.

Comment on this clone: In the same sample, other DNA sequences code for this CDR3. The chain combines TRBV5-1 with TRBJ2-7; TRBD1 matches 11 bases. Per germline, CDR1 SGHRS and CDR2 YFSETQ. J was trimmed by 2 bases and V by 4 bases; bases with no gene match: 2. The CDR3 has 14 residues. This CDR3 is CASSPGQGAYEQYF. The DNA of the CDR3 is TGCGCCAGCAGCCCGGGACAGGGGGCCTACGAGCAGTACTTC.

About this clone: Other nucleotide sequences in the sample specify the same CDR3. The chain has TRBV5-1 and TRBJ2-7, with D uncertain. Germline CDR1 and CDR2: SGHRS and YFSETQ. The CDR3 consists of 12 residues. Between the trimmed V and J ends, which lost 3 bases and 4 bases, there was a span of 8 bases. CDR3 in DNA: TGCGCCAGCAGCTCGGGCTCATACGAGCAGTACTTC. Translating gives CASSSGSYEQYF.

The CDR3 DNA is TGTGCCAGCAGTGGAGGACTAGCTTCTTCCTACAATGAGCAGTTCTTC. Its protein product is CASSGGLASSYNEQFF. The J gene is TRBJ2-1, the V gene TRBV6-1; 8 bases line up with TRBD2. The CDR3 is made up of 16 amino acids. V gave up 4 bases and J gave up 1 base; unmatched junction bases: 6. Looked up from germline, CDR1 is MNHNS and CDR2 is SASEGT.

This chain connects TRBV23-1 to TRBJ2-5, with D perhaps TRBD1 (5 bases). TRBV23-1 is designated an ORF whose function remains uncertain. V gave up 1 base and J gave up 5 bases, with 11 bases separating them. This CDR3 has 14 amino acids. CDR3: CASSQWGRGETQYF. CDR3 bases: TGCGCCAGCAGTCAATGGGGCAGAGGCGAGACCCAGTACTTC.

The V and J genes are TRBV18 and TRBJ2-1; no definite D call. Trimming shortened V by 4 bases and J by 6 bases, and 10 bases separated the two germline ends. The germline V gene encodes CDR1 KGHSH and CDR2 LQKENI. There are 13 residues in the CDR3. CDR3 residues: CASSRRHFNEQFF. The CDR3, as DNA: TGTGCCAGCTCACGGAGACACTTCAATGAGCAGTTCTTC.

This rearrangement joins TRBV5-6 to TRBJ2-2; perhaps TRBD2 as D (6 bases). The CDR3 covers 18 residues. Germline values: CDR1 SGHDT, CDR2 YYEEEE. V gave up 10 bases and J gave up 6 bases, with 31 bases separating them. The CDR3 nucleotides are TGTGCCGCAACGAGATCGGATGGAGGCGGGGACGGCGCCGGGGAGCTGTTTTTT. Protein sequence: CAATRSDGGGDGAGELFF.

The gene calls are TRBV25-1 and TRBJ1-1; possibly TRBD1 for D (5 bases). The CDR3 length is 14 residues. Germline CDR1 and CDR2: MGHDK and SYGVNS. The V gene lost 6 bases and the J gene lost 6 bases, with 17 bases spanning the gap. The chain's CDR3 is CASRPAREIAEAFF. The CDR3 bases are TGTGCCAGCAGGCCTGCCAGGGAGATAGCTGAAGCTTTCTTT.

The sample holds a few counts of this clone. CDR3 loop: CASSQGAVGETQYF. CDR3 nucleotide sequence: TGCGCCAGCAGCCAAGGAGCAGTGGGGGAGACCCAGTACTTC. The chain joins TRBV4-1 to TRBJ2-5; no clear D. The germline gives CDR1 MGHRA, CDR2 YSYEKL. The CDR3 is 14 amino acids. Deletions cut 1 base from V and 5 bases from J, with 11 bases between.

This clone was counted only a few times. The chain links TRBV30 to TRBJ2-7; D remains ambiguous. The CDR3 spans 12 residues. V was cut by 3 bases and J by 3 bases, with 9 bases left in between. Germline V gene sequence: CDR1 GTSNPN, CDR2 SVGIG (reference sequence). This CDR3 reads CAWSPTGYEQYF. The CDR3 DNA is TGTGCCTGGAGCCCCACTGGCTACGAGCAGTACTTC.

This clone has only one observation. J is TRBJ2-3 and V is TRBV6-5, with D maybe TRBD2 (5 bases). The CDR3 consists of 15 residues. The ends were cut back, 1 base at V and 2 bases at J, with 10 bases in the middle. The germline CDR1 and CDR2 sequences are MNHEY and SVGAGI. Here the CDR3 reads CASSYFGLVTDTQYF. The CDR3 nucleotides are TGTGCCAGCAGTTACTTCGGACTGGTCACAGATACGCAGTATTTT.

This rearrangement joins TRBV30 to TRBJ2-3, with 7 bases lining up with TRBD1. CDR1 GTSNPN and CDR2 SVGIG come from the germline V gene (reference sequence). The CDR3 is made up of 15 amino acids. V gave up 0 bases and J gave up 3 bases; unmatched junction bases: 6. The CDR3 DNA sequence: TGTGCCTGGAGTGTAATGGGACAGTTGACAGATACGCAGTATTTT. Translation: CAWSVMGQLTDTQYF.